This paragraph reports one T cell receptor beta chain. Its specificity is not known. The CDR3 covers 15 residues. Germline V CDR1 and CDR2: MDHEN, SYDVKM. The data stem from a study of cytomegalovirus exposure and HLA in healthy donors. In the study overall: The 666 first-cohort repertoires shared a platform with the 110 or so validation repertoires, as reported in a later analysis. Overall study findings and caveats: A few of the chains that were CMV-associated were confirmed in vitro to be specific for CMV antigens. Rarity characterized most TCR sequences, yet some public TCRs appeared in many donors. Both high specificity and high sensitivity reportedly marked the classifier's diagnosis of cytomegalovirus status.

Sequenced by immunoSEQ multiplex PCR; TCRdb stores in-frame clones only, minus some. This table has 97,000 or so clones, about 90% appearing once. What was sequenced was PBMCs. The chain couples TRBV28 to TRBJ2-3, with 10 bases fitting TRBD2. The TCR sequence derives from a man in his late teens or twenties in good health and CMV-seropositive. The CDR3 loop reads CGVAGGPRVPDTQYF. CDR3 nucleotides: TGTGGTGTAGCGGGAGGACCCCGGGTGCCAGATACGCAGTATTTT.